Reported below is one T cell receptor (beta chain). The sample holds many counts of this clonotype. Its binding antigen is unknown. No base qualities exist here, and no much larger clone lies one base off it. To prepare the library, 5' RACE was applied. Sequencing was performed on a NextSeq 500. In the TCR library protocol, unique molecular identifiers were attached to individual cDNA molecules to correct for PCR bias and sequencing error. Both TCR alpha and beta chains were sequenced, and tight co-correlation was observed between alpha and beta sequence abundances in each sample. The authors' analysis ran thus. V gene, J gene and CDR3 annotation of TCR sequences was performed with Decombinator V4. TCRs were defined as expanded if a significant change between any two time points was detected under a Poisson model with p below 0.0001. Abundances of TCRs were expressed as counts per million after normalisation to the total number of TCRs sequenced in each sample. TRAV1-2 paired with TRAJ12, TRAJ20 or TRAJ33 defined MAIT TCRs, while TRAV10 paired with TRAJ18 defined iNKT TCRs. VDJdb, accessed 1 November 2021, was searched for CMV, EBV and SARS-CoV-2 annotated TCRs, with TCRs annotated for multiple antigens excluded. TCRdb reprocessing: public reads trimmed at Q25 with fastp, clones called with MiXCR, in-frame beta chains kept. Every CDR3 protein is listed once, alongside the most common genes and DNA of its rows. Here the V and J calls rest on TCRdb's processing, not on the authors' analysis. This sample has roughly 31,000 distinct CDR3 sequences in its table, and less than 10% of those were observed once. The ten largest clones represent roughly 13% of the sample.

The study was a case-control design nested within a healthcare worker cohort in London, UK, with weekly nasopharyngeal swab PCR tests and blood sampling. Healthcare workers were recruited during the week of the UK lockdown, between 23 and 31 March 2020, and followed weekly for up to roughly 15 weeks. The data derive from a study of early T cells in non-severe SARS-CoV-2 infection (dated by TCRdb to the early 2020s). Regarding the complete study: Because TCR sequencing was done on bulk RNA from unsorted whole blood, the alpha and beta chains could not be paired.

Taken from the germline V gene, the CDR1 and CDR2 loops are SNHLY and FYNNEI. V lost 2 bases and J lost 10 bases, and the count of bases not matched to a germline gene is 7. The CDR3, cysteine through phenylalanine, is 15 amino acids long. The DNA shown is the 45-base CDR3, in frame from base 1. The research as a whole found: VDJdb matching was skewed toward anti-spike CD8 responses, so virus-specific expansions were likely underestimated and private and CD4 specificities were missed.

The sequenced sample was whole blood. The clonotype originates from an adult who was a healthcare worker with PCR-confirmed SARS-CoV-2 infection or an uninfected control (not recorded which). Recombination connected TRBV2 to TRBJ2-1, with 11 bases in between that match TRBD1. The CDR3 in this case is CASSEQDRGPREQFF. The nucleotides read TGTGCCAGCAGTGAACAGGACAGGGGGCCGAGGGAGCAGTTCTTC.